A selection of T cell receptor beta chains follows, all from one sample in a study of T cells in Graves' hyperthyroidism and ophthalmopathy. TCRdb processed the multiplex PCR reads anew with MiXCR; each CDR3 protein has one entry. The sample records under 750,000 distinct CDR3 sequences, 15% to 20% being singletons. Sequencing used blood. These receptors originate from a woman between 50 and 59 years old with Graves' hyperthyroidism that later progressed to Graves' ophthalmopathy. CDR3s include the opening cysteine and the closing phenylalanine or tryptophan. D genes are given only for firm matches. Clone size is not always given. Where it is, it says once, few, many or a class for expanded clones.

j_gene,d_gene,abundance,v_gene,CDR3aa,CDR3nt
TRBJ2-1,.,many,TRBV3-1,CASSHSGDEQFF,TGTGCCAGCAGCCATAGCGGCGATGAGCAGTTCTTC
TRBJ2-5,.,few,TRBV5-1,CASSAFGASALETQYF,TGCGCCAGCAGCGCATTTGGGGCTAGCGCGCTGGAGACCCAGTACTTC
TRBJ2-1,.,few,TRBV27,CASSSRDNNNEQFF,TGTGCCAGCAGTAGCCGGGACAACAACAATGAGCAGTTCTTC
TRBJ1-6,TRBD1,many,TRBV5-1,CASSPDGQGISPLHF,TGCGCCAGCAGCCCCGATGGACAGGGTATTTCACCCCTCCACTTT
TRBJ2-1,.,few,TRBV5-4,CASSAGTLEQFF,TGTGCCAGCAGCGCAGGGACTTTAGAGCAGTTCTTC
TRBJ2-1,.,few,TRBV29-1,CSVVGQALHEQFF,TGCAGCGTTGTTGGGCAGGCGTTGCATGAGCAGTTCTTC
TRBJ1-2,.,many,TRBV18,CASSPGETNYGYTF,TGTGCCAGCTCACCTGGGGAGACAAACTATGGCTACACCTTC
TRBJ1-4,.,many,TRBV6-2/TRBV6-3,CASSIPGQREEKLFF,TGTGCCAGCAGTATACCCGGACAGCGCGAGGAAAAACTGTTTTTT
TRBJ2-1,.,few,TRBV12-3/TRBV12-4,CASSFFPSDYNEQFF,TGTGCCAGCAGTTTTTTCCCTTCGGACTACAATGAGCAGTTCTTC
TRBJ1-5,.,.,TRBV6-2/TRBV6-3,CASSLETLNQPQHF,TGTGCCAGCAGTTTAGAGACACTAAATCAGCCCCAGCATTTT
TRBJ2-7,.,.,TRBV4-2,CASSQDQGGVYEQYF,TGTGCCAGCAGCCAAGATCAGGGGGGGGTCTACGAGCAGTACTTC
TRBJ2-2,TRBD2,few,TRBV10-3,CAIKSGGNTGELFF,TGTGCCATCAAGAGCGGGGGAAACACCGGGGAGCTGTTTTTT
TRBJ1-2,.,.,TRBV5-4,CASSLLKTVNYGYTF,TGTGCCAGCAGCTTGTTAAAGACAGTGAACTATGGCTACACCTTC
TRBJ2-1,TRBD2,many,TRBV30,CAWSRGGNNEQFF,TGTGCCTGGAGCCGGGGGGGCAATAATGAGCAGTTCTTC
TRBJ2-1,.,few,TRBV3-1,CASSPQGQFGNEQFF,TGTGCCAGCAGCCCACAAGGCCAATTTGGCAATGAGCAGTTCTTC